These 14 T cell receptor beta chains share one sample of origin, sequenced in a study of T cell repertoires in cytomegalovirus infection. Via MiXCR, TCRdb re-called the reads, giving one row per CDR3 protein. The data hold under 850,000 distinct CDR3 sequences, with roughly 33% observed a single time. Antigens for these TCRs are unknown. The sequences come from cultured PBMCs, collected from culture after CMV antigen stimulation. These receptors were taken from a human donor in good health (CMV status not recorded). Some clones in this sample may be carry-over from other donors' samples.

This chain uses TRBV12-3 or TRBV12-4 with TRBJ2-1; D assignment may be TRBD1 or TRBD2 (5 bases each). Trimming left V 6 bases short and J 5 bases short, with 11 bases between. This CDR3 is 13 amino acids long. CDR3 residues: CASSSGTHNEQFF. The CDR3 DNA reads as TGTGCCAGCAGCTCCGGGACCCACAATGAGCAGTTCTTC.

The chain is built from TRBV24-1 and TRBJ1-2; 8 positions agree with TRBD1. Germline assignment: CDR1 KGHDR and CDR2 SFDVKD. This CDR3 has 12 amino acids. V lost 7 bases to trimming and J lost 6 bases; unmatched junction nucleotides: 3. DNA for the CDR3: TGTGCCACCAGGGGACAGGTGGATGGCTACACCTTC. Amino acid sequence: CATRGQVDGYTF.

The CDR3 here is CASSPRTEEDYEQYF. The CDR3 DNA is TGTGCCAGCAGCCCAAGGACAGAAGAAGATTACGAGCAGTACTTC. The rearrangement joins TRBV7-6 to TRBJ2-7; D is perhaps TRBD1 (6 bases). The CDR3 consists of 15 residues. Trimming shortened V by 5 bases and J by 4 bases, and 18 bases separated the two germline ends. Germline V CDR1 and CDR2: SGHVS, FNYEAQ.

V usage is TRBV6-2 or TRBV6-3 and J usage is TRBJ2-5, with D tentatively TRBD1 or TRBD2 (6 bases each). The CDR3 covers 14 residues. V was cut by 6 bases and J by 1 base, with 12 bases left in between. Per the germline V gene, CDR1 is MNHEY and CDR2 is SVGEGT. The CDR3 is CASRGRGAQETQYF. The CDR3 DNA reads TGTGCCAGCAGGGGAAGGGGGGCCCAAGAGACCCAGTACTTC.

This chain connects TRBV4-2 to TRBJ1-1; no definite D call. The V gene's germline CDR1 is LGHNA and CDR2 YNFKEQ. The germline V and J ends were trimmed by 1 base and 7 bases, with 13 bases remaining between them. The CDR3 runs to 14 residues. DNA for the CDR3: TGTGCCAGCAGCCAAGTCGGAGGGTATATTGAAGCTTTCTTT. It is translated as CASSQVGGYIEAFF.

The table lists this clonotype with many counts. The chain employs TRBV7-2 and TRBJ1-6; D perhaps matches TRBD1 (5 bases). Germline V lookup: CDR1 SGHTA, CDR2 FQGNSA. The CDR3 runs 14 residues. The V end lost 5 bases, the J end lost 10 bases, and 15 bases lay between the germline ends. CDR3 sequence reads: CASSQSGARSPLHF. The CDR3 bases are TGTGCCAGCAGCCAGAGCGGGGCGCGGTCACCCCTCCACTTT.

V and J are TRBV19 and TRBJ1-6; D gene unclear. Trimming left V 5 bases short and J 8 bases short, with 10 bases between. The CDR3 totals 13 residues. Germline loops: CDR1 LNHDA, CDR2 SQIVND (reference sequence). DNA of the CDR3: TGTGCCAGTAGTCGAGAGGAGGATTCACCCCTCCACTTT. Protein sequence: CASSREEDSPLHF.

The chain uses TRBV29-1 and TRBJ1-1; no firm D call. The germline V and J ends were trimmed by 5 bases and 0 bases, with 10 bases remaining between them. The CDR3 extends over 13 amino acids. Germline-derived CDR1 and CDR2 are SQVTM and ANQGSEA. The CDR3 here is CSVSEDMNTEAFF. The CDR3 nucleotides read TGCAGCGTTTCTGAGGATATGAACACTGAAGCTTTCTTT.

This clonotype has only a few counts. The chain employs TRBV5-6 and TRBJ2-1; 7 bases line up with TRBD2. The CDR3 sequence is 17 residues long. CDR1 and CDR2 (germline): SGHDT, YYEEEE. V shed 2 bases and J 5 bases; nucleotides not matched to a gene: 13. The CDR3 here is CASSFLWGEGQNNEQFF. CDR3 nucleotides: TGTGCCAGCAGCTTCCTTTGGGGGGAGGGCCAGAACAATGAGCAGTTCTTC.

With regard to this clonotype: At one end the junction does not follow the germline gene, possibly because of a read error. This rearrangement joins TRBV11-2 to TRBJ2-1; a weak D match, TRBD1 (6 bases). The length of the CDR3 is 14 residues. From germline, CDR1 is SGHAT and CDR2 FQNNGV. The CDR3 coding sequence is TGTGCCAGCAGCTCCCAGGACAGTTACAATGAGCAGTTATTC. Encoded protein: CASSSQDSYNEQLF.

The chain employs TRBV7-9 and TRBJ2-5; the match to TRBD2 covers 13 bases. Germline CDR1 SEHNR, CDR2 FQNEAQ (reference sequence). The CDR3 sequence is 16 residues long. Trimming took 5 bases from V and 2 from J; bases not matched to a gene: 5. The CDR3, as DNA: TGTGCCAGCAGCGTCTCACTAGCGGGGGGGCAAGAGACCCAGTACTTC. It encodes CASSVSLAGGQETQYF.

The DNA for the CDR3 is TGTGCCAGCAGGAAGGAGGGCCCAGGTGCCGGGGAGCTGTTTTTT. This translates into CASRKEGPGAGELFF. The rearrangement links TRBV6-1 to TRBJ2-2, with D possibly matching TRBD2 (6 bases). Germline V lookup: CDR1 MNHNS, CDR2 SASEGT. The V and J ends lost 6 bases and 6 bases respectively, with 17 bases between them. The CDR3 loop spans 15 amino acids.

This clonotype appeared many times. The chain employs TRBV7-2 and TRBJ2-3, with a tentative D call TRBD2 (6 bases). The germline V gene encodes CDR1 SGHTA and CDR2 FQGNSA. The ends were cut back, 5 bases at V and 6 bases at J, with 21 bases in the middle. The CDR3 consists of 16 residues. The CDR3 DNA reads as TGTGCCAGCAGCCCCCTGCGGGGAGGCGGGGTGGATACGCAGTATTTT. It is translated as CASSPLRGGGVDTQYF.

The sample holds many counts of this clonotype. The chain carries TRBV7-2 and TRBJ2-5; D not resolved. The V gene's germline CDR1 is SGHTA and CDR2 FQGNSA. The CDR3 runs to 12 residues. Trimming took 1 base from V and 4 from J, leaving 4 bases between them. The DNA for the CDR3 is TGTGCCAGCAGCTTAGACATAGAGACCCAGTACTTC. This sequence encodes CASSLDIETQYF.